The subject of this entry is one TCR beta chain. In the authors' workflow: Counts of nucleated cells, estimated from reference gene primer amplification, were obtained. This table comes from immunoSEQ multiplex PCR, and its TCRdb copy is limited to in-frame clones, with some not included. That table gives V, J and clone size, and the DNA gave D and trimming. The profile shows about 240,000 clones, about 90% of them singletons. This specimen comes from a study of blood T cell repertoires in COVID-19. Across the study: COVID-19 samples, acute and convalescent, were from the United States, Italy and Spain. Nucleic acid was either cDNA or gDNA, and it came from T cells, B-cell-depleted T cells, or PBMCs.

The CDR3 contains 14 residues. Looked up from germline, CDR1 is MNHEY and CDR2 is SVGAGI. V was pared by 10 bases and J by 5 bases, with 12 bases of the junction left unmatched. The rearrangement uses TRBV6-5 and TRBJ2-3; 7 bases are a match to TRBD2. Specimen: peripheral blood. The receptor was isolated from a man in his fifties or sixties who had recovered from COVID-19. In DNA, the CDR3 is TGTGCCATCCCGAGTGCGGGGGTTTTAGATACGCAGTATTTT. Protein sequence: CAIPSAGVLDTQYF.